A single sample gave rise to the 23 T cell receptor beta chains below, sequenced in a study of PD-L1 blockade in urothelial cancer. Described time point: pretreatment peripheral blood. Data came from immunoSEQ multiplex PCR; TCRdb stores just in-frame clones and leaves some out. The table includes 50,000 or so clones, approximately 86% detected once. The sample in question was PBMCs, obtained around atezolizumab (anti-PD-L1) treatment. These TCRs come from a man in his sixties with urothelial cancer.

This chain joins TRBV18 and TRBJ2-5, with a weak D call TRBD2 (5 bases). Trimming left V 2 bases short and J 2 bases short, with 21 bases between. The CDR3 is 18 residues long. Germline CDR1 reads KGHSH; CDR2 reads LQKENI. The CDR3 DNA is TGTGCCAGCTCACCAGCCCAGCGGCATATTTCGGGACAAGAGACCCAGTACTTC. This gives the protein CASSPAQRHISGQETQYF.

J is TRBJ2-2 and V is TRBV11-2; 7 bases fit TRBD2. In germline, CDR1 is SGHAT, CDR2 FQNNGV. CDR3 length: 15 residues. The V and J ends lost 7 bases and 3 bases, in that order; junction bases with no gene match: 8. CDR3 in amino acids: CASTPLGGYTGELFF. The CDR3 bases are TGTGCCAGCACACCCCTCGGGGGGTACACCGGGGAGCTGTTTTTT.

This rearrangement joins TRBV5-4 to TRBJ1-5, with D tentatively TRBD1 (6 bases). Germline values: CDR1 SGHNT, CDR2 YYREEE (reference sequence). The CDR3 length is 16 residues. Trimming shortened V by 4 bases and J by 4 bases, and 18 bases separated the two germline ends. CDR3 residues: CASSDRDKGINQPQHF. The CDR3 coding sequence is TGTGCCAGCAGCGACCGGGACAAGGGGATTAATCAGCCCCAGCATTTT.

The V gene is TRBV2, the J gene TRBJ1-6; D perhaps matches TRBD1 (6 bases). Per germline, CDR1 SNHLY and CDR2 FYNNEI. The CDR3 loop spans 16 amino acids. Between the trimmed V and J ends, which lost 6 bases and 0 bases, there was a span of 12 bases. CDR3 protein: CASSQDSRSYNSPLHF. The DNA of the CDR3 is TGTGCCAGCAGCCAGGACAGCCGCTCCTATAATTCACCCCTCCACTTT.

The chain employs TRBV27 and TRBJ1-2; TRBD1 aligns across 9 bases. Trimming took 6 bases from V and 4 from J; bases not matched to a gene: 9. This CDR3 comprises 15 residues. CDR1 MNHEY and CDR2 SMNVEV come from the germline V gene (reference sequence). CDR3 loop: CASRKQGALGYGYTF. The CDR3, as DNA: TGTGCCAGCAGAAAACAGGGGGCATTGGGCTATGGCTACACCTTC.

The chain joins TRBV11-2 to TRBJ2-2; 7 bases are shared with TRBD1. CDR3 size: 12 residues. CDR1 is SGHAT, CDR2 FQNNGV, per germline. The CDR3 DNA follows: TGTGCGGGGACAGTACACACCGGGGAGCTGTTTTTT. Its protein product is CAGTVHTGELFF.

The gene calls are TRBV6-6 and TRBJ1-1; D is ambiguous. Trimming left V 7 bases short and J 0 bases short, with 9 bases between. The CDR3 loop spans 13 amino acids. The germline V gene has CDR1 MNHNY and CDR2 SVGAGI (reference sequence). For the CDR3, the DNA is TGTGCCAGCAACCACAAGATGAACACTGAAGCTTTCTTT. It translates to CASNHKMNTEAFF.

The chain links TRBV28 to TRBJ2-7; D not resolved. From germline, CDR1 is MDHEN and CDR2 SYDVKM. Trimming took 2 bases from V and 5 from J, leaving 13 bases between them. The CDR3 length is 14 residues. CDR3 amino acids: CASSLVSGRHEQYF. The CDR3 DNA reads TGTGCCAGCAGTTTAGTGTCGGGTCGGCACGAGCAGTACTTC.

CDR3 DNA sequence: TGTGCCAGCAGCTTGTATGTAGTGGTGAACACTGAAGCTTTCTTT. As protein: CASSLYVVVNTEAFF. V and J are TRBV5-6 and TRBJ1-1; D is uncertain. Trimming took 1 base from V and 0 from J, leaving 10 bases between them. There are 15 residues in the CDR3. Per germline, CDR1 SGHDT and CDR2 YYEEEE. The entire variable domain, with the rest obtained from reference TRBV5-6 and TRBJ1-1, is as follows: DAGVTQSPTHLIKTRGQQVTLRCSPKSGHDTVSWYQQALGQGPQFIFQYYEEEERQRGNFPDRFSGHQFPNYSSELNVNALLLGDSALYLCASSLYVVVNTEAFFGQGTRLTVV.

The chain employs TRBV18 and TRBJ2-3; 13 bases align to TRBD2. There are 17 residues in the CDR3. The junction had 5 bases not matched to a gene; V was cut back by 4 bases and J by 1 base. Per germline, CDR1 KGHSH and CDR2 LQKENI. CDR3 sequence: CASSHPGLAGGTDTQYF. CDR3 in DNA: TGTGCCAGCTCACACCCTGGACTAGCGGGGGGCACAGATACGCAGTATTTT.

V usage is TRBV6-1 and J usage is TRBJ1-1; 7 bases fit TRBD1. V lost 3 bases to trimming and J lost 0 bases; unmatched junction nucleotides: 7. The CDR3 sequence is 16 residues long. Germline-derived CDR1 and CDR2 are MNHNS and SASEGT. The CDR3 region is CASSDFSRGLNTEAFF. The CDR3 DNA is TGTGCCAGCAGTGATTTCAGCAGGGGGTTGAACACTGAAGCTTTCTTT.

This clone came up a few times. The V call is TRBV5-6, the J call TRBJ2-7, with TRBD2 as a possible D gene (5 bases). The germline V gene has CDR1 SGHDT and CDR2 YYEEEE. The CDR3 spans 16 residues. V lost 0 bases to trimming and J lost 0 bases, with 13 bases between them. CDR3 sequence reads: CASSLGGLLHSYEQYF. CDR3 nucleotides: TGTGCCAGCAGCTTGGGCGGGCTTCTCCACTCCTACGAGCAGTACTTC.

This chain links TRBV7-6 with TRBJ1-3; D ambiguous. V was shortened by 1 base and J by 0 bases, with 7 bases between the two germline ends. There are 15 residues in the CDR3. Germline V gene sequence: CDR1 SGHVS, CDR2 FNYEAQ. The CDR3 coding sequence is TGTGCCAGCAGCTTAGGGCCGAACTCTGGAAACACCATATATTTT. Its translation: CASSLGPNSGNTIYF.

The CDR3, as DNA: TGTGCCAGCAGTCGACGGGAAAATGAAAAACTGTTTTTT. Translating it yields CASSRRENEKLFF. The chain joins TRBV7-8 to TRBJ1-4; no firm D call. Trimming shortened V by 6 bases and J by 5 bases, and 10 bases separated the two germline ends. This CDR3 is 13 amino acids long. Germline CDR1 reads SGHVS; CDR2 reads FQNEAQ. The full variable domain, completed using reference TRBV7-8 and TRBJ1-4, is GAGVSQSPRYKVAKRGQDVALRCDPISGHVSLFWYQQALGQGPEFLTYFQNEAQLDKSGLPSDRFFAERPEGSVSTLKIQRTQQEDSAVYLCASSRRENEKLFFGSGTQLSVL.

The DNA of the CDR3 is TGTGCCAGCAGCTTGGGGGACAGAAACGCCTACGAGCAGTACTTC. It specifies CASSLGDRNAYEQYF. The chain has TRBV5-5 and TRBJ2-7; 7 bases align to TRBD1. V shed 0 bases and J 2 bases; nucleotides not matched to a gene: 5. Looked up from germline, CDR1 is SGHKS and CDR2 is YYEKEE (reference sequence). The CDR3 has 15 residues.

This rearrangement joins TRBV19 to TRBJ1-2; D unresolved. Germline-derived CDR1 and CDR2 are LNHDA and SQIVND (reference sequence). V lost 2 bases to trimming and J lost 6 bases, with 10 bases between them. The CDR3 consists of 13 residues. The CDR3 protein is CASSIIIEDGYTF. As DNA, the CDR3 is TGTGCCAGTAGTATAATCATTGAGGATGGCTACACCTTC.

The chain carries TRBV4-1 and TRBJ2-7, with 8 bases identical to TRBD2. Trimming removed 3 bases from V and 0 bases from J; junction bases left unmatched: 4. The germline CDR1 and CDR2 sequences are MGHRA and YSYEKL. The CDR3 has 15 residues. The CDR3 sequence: CASSQGGGSSYEQYF. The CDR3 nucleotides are TGCGCCAGCAGCCAGGGCGGGGGGAGCTCCTACGAGCAGTACTTC.

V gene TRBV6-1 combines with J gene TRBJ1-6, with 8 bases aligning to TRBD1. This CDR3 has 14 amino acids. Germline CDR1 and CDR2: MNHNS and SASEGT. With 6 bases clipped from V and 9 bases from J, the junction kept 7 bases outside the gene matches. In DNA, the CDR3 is TGTGCCAGCAGGTTGGACAGGGAGCTTTCACCCCTCCACTTT. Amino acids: CASRLDRELSPLHF.

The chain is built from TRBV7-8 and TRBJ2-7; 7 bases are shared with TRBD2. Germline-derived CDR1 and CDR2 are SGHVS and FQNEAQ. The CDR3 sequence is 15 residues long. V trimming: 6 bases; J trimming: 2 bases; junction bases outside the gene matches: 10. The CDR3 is CASRLGRGVPYEQYF. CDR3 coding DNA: TGTGCCAGCAGACTGGGCCGGGGGGTTCCCTACGAGCAGTACTTC.

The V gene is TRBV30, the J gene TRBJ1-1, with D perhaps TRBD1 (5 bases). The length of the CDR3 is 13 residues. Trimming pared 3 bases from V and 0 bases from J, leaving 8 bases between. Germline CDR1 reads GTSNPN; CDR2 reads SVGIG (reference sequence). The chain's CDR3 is CAWRIGVNTEAFF. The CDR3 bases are TGTGCCTGGAGAATAGGGGTGAACACTGAAGCTTTCTTT.

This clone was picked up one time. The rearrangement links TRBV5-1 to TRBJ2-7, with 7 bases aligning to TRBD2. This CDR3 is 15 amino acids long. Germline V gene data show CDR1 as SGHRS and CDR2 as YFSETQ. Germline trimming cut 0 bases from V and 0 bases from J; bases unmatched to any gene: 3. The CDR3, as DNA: TGCGCCAGCAGCTTGGCGGGGGGTAACTCCTACGAGCAGTACTTC. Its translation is CASSLAGGNSYEQYF.

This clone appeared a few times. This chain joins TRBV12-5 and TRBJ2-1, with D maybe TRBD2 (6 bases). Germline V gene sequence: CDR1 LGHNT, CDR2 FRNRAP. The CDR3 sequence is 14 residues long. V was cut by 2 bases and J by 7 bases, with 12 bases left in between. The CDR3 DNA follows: TGTGCTAGTGGTTTGCAGGGCGCGGGGAATGAGCAGTTCTTC. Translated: CASGLQGAGNEQFF.

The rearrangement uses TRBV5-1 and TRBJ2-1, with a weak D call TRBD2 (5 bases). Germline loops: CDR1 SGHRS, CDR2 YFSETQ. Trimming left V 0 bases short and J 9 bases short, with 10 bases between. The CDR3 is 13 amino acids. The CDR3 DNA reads TGCGCCAGCAGCTTGGGGAGGTTCGGTGAGCAGTTCTTC. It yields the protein CASSLGRFGEQFF.